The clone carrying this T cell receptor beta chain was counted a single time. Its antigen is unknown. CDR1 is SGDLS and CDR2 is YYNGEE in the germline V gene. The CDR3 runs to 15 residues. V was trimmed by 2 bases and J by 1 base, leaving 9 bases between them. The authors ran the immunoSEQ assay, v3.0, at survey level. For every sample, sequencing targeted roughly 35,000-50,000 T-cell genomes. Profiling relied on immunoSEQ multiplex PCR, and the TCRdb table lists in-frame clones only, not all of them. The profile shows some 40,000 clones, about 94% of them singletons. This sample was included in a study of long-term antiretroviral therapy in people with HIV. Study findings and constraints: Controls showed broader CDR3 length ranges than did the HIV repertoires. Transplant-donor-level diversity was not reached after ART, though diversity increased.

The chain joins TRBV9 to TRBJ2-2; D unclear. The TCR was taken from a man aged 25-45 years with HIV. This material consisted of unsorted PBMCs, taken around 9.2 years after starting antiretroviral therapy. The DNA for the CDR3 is TGTGCCAGCAGCGTCGGGCAGGTGAACACCGGGGAGCTGTTTTTT. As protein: CASSVGQVNTGELFF.